Ten or more counts support the clone carrying this T cell receptor (beta chain). Its antigen remains unknown. This CDR3 has 17 amino acids. From germline, CDR1 is SGHTA and CDR2 FQGTGA. V was clipped by 0 bases and J by 2 bases, with 14 bases between them. These data belong to a study of T cells after yellow fever vaccination. TCRdb fed the 5' RACE reads into MiXCR, producing one record per CDR3 protein. Among some 340,000 distinct CDR3 sequences listed, approximately 11% were seen once. General study findings and limits: Across the CD4 and CD8 compartments, a small share of clonotypes was present in both.

The input for sequencing was CD4+ T cells sorted from PBMCs, taken 45 days after the yellow fever booster vaccination. This clonotype was sampled from a man aged 18-30 years who received the YFV17D yellow fever vaccine. This chain links TRBV7-3 with TRBJ2-1; D unclear. The DNA for the CDR3 is TGTGCCAGCAGCTTAACTTTCGGCGGCCTGCCCTACAATGAGCAGTTCTTC. Protein product: CASSLTFGGLPYNEQFF.